Below, 12 T cell receptor beta chains from the same sample are listed, as sequenced in a study of blood T cell repertoires in COVID-19. Profiled with immunoSEQ multiplex PCR; TCRdb holds only in-frame clones, not every one. The sample lists under 45,000 clones; about 86% were seen once. Sequenced material: peripheral blood. All receptors come from a man aged 40-49 years with COVID-19, enrolled during active disease.

The V gene is TRBV5-1, the J gene TRBJ1-4; 10 bases are shared with TRBD1. The CDR3 is 16 residues long. Germline CDR1 is SGHRS and CDR2 is YFSETQ. Trimming took 4 bases from V and 2 from J; bases not matched to a gene: 5. CDR3: CASSTGTGVTNEKLFF. The CDR3 DNA is TGCGCCAGCAGCACCGGGACAGGGGTCACTAATGAAAAACTGTTTTTT.

This clone is a singleton in its sample. The chain carries TRBV27 and TRBJ2-7; perhaps TRBD2 as D (5 bases). The CDR3 loop spans 13 amino acids. The germline CDR1 and CDR2 sequences are MNHEY and SMNVEV (reference sequence). The V end was cut by 0 bases, the J end by 4 bases, with 7 bases between. The CDR3 region has the DNA TGTGCCAGCAGTTTATCTGGGGAGTACGAGCAGTACTTC. It encodes CASSLSGEYEQYF.

This clone turned up a few times. The chain recombines TRBV11-3 with TRBJ1-3; 8 nucleotides match TRBD1. The CDR3 extends over 15 amino acids. V lost 4 bases to trimming and J lost 6 bases; unmatched junction nucleotides: 8. Germline CDR1 is SGHNT and CDR2 is YENEEA. This CDR3 reads CASSSEDRVVNTIYF. DNA for the CDR3: TGTGCCAGCAGCTCAGAGGACAGGGTGGTAAACACCATATATTTT.

The chain carries TRBV7-9 and TRBJ1-4; D not certain. Looked up from germline, CDR1 is SEHNR and CDR2 is FQNEAQ (reference sequence). Trimming cost V 1 base and J 6 bases, with 3 bases left between them. This CDR3 has 12 amino acids. Here the CDR3 DNA reads TGTGCCAGCAGCTTAGTAGATGAAAAACTGTTTTTT. Translating it yields CASSLVDEKLFF.

The chain has TRBV7-5 and TRBJ2-2; the D call of TRBD1 is as the table states it, not checked on the DNA. TRBV7-5 is shown as a pseudogene. This CDR3 contains 15 residues. The CDR3 spells CVRSFAGDNTGELFF. In nucleotides, the CDR3 is TGTGTCAGAAGCTTCGCAGGGGATAACACCGGGGAGCTGTTTTTT.

The chain combines TRBV30 with TRBJ1-6; unclear D gene. The germline V gene has CDR1 GTSNPN and CDR2 SVGIG (reference sequence). Between the trimmed V and J ends, which lost 0 bases and 6 bases, there was a span of 9 bases. The CDR3 loop spans 14 amino acids. DNA for the CDR3: TGTGCCTGGAGTGTACCGGGAAGTAATTCACCCCTCCACTTT. The encoded protein is CAWSVPGSNSPLHF.

This sequence joins TRBV5-1 and TRBJ1-2; D might be TRBD1 (5 bases). CDR3 length equals 13 residues. Germline CDR1 SGHRS, CDR2 YFSETQ. The V end lost 0 bases, the J end lost 8 bases, and 11 bases lay between the germline ends. The CDR3 sequence: CASSLGPDTGYTF. Written as DNA, the CDR3 is TGCGCCAGCAGCTTGGGGCCGGACACCGGCTACACCTTC.

This chain links TRBV13 with TRBJ1-4; D remains ambiguous. Germline V gene lookup returns CDR1 PRHDT and CDR2 FYEKMQ (reference sequence). This CDR3 has 14 residues. V gave up 5 bases and J gave up 8 bases, with 15 bases separating them. The CDR3 spells CASSPKKLREKLFF. Written as DNA, the CDR3 is TGTGCCAGCAGCCCAAAGAAACTTAGAGAAAAACTGTTTTTT.

This chain joins TRBV9 and TRBJ2-7; tentative D call: TRBD2 (6 bases). Germline loops: CDR1 SGDLS, CDR2 YYNGEE. This CDR3 has 14 amino acids. The V gene lost 0 bases and the J gene lost 5 bases, with 12 bases spanning the gap. The CDR3 protein is CASSVAAREDEQYF. CDR3 coding DNA: TGTGCCAGCAGCGTAGCGGCCAGGGAGGACGAGCAGTACTTC.

The rearrangement uses TRBV7-9 and TRBJ1-4; a possible D gene is TRBD1 (5 bases). V was pared by 5 bases and J by 5 bases, with 15 bases between. Germline V lookup: CDR1 SEHNR, CDR2 FQNEAQ (reference sequence). This CDR3 contains 15 residues. CDR3 residues: CASSPPGQTNEKLFF. CDR3 DNA: TGTGCCAGCAGCCCCCCTGGACAAACGAATGAAAAACTGTTTTTT.

The chain carries TRBV7-4 and TRBJ1-5, with TRBD1 matching over 7 bases. Germline values: CDR1 SGHVT, CDR2 SQSDAQ. The CDR3 sequence is 15 residues long. V shed 1 base and J 4 bases; nucleotides not matched to a gene: 4. The CDR3 sequence is CASSLGRDRNQPQHF. CDR3 DNA: TGTGCCAGCAGCTTAGGAAGGGACAGAAATCAGCCCCAGCATTTT.

V and J are TRBV5-4 and TRBJ1-6; 8 nucleotides match TRBD1. With V trimmed by 1 base and J by 10 bases, 4 bases remained unmatched. The CDR3 is made up of 14 amino acids. Per the germline V gene, CDR1 is SGHNT and CDR2 is YYREEE (reference sequence). CDR3: CASSLSTGESPLHF. The CDR3 bases are TGTGCCAGCAGCTTGTCGACAGGGGAATCACCCCTCCACTTT.